This TCR beta chain was sequenced for a study of beta chain features in type 1 diabetes. The CDR3 has 14 amino acids. Unmatched junction bases numbered 5, after V lost 9 bases and J lost 1 base. The germline V gene encodes CDR1 MNHGY and CDR2 SVAAGI. Every bit of the isolated RNA underwent reverse transcription, so sequencing read expressed TCRB transcripts. This table comes from immunoSEQ multiplex PCR, and its TCRdb copy is limited to in-frame clones, with some not included. The data show some 150,000 clones, with 8.5% to 12% seen just once and around 1.4% held by the top ten. The specimen was naive CD4+ T cells from blood. The receptor was isolated from a man aged 18 to 29 in good health. The genes are TRBV6-9 and TRBJ2-3; 9 positions agree with TRBD2. The CDR3 protein is CASRRGGGTDTQYF. The CDR3 DNA sequence: TGTGCCAGTCGGCGGGGGGGCGGCACAGATACGCAGTATTTT.